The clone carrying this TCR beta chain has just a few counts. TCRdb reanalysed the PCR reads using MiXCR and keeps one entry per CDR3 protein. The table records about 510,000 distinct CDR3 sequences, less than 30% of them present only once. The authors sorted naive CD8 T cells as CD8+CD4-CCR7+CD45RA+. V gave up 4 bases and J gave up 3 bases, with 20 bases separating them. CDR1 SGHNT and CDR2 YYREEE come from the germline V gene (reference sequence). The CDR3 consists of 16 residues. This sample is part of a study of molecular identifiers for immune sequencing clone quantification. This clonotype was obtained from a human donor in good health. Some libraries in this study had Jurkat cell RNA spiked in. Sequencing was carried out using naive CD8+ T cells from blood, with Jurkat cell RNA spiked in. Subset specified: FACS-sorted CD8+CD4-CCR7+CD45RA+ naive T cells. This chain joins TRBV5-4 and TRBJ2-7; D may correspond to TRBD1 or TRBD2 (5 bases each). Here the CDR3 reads CASSLLKVQGVYEQYF. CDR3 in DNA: TGTGCCAGCAGCCTCCTTAAAGTCCAGGGAGTCTACGAGCAGTACTTC.